Sequencing of this T cell receptor beta chain was carried out in a study of cytomegalovirus exposure and HLA in healthy donors (dated by TCRdb to 2015 to 2018). Background on the whole study: In an earlier analysis of around 540 of the donors, 276 Gb of sequence data and approximately 120 million unique TCR beta sequences from 150 million to 200 million T cells were reported. Approximately 310 gigabases of sequencing data and 80 million or so unique TCR sequences were included in an early release covering roughly 600 HLA-typed donors. Of the 350 to 450 genotyped donors, around 81% fell in the genetic ancestry cluster associated with self-reported Caucasian donors. The study aimed to test whether cataloging public T cell receptors could reveal signatures of past pathogen exposure. The T cell repertoires of several hundred subjects were profiled by immunosequencing and related to cytomegalovirus serostatus. Along with the approximately 700-subject first cohort, a separate validation cohort of 120 different subjects was used. The study combined high-throughput TCR immunosequencing, statistical association of individual TCRs with disease status, and machine learning to predict cytomegalovirus infection status. To study patterns of TCR occurrence, a later analysis re-analyzed previously published TCR beta repertoires from hundreds of donors and added high-resolution HLA genotyping. Rather than using new phenotypic data, the later analysis identified candidate immune exposures from TCR beta sequences and from how often those sequences occurred across donors. An earlier analysis of 587 of the donors used high-throughput TCR beta sequencing to judge whether each TCR beta V gene segment behaved as functional or pseudogenic. Donor age, sex, ethnicity and CMV serostatus were compiled together with the repertoire data. A later genetic analysis used genome-wide SNP genotypes for about three fifths of the 666 donors, treating that subset as a discovery cohort. All discovery cohort repertoires had been generated using a single sequencing platform. Class I and class II HLA loci were covered by the typing at four-digit resolution. The number of typed donors differed by locus: roughly 620-630 for A, B, C, DRB1 and DQB1; 500 to 550 for DQA1; approximately 600 for DPA1; and 400 to 480 for DPB1. Roughly 5 DR-DQ haplotypes were treated as single units for association and clustering because of strong linkage in the cohort. Among about 360 genotyped donors of the cohort, an average of roughly 240,000 unique TCR beta nucleotide sequences were sequenced per donor, about a sixth of them non-productive. Study-wide findings and limitations: A later analysis associated around 16,000 TCR beta sequences with specific HLA alleles at a false discovery rate of 0.05. According to a later genetic analysis, donors in an Asian-associated ancestry cluster had fewer N-insertions in productive TCRs than the approximately 670-donor mean. A total of fewer than 200 TCR beta chains were listed by the study as associated with cytomegalovirus. A group of highly shared sequence variants was considered likely to be a technical artifact of the sequencing pipeline. According to the authors, the approach could potentially be generalized to other disease states and immunological phenotypes. In both the original and validation cohorts, the classifier was reported to diagnose cytomegalovirus status with high specificity and sensitivity. This cohort had only TCR beta chains sequenced, and the lack of alpha or paired-chain data limited which features could be detected. The 87-base-pair reads could not distinguish some IMGT-functional V segments, including TRBV6-2 and TRBV6-3, so those segments were excluded. Correlated functional status among segregating V segments might reflect linkage disequilibrium, but an unknown experimental factor could not be ruled out. In vitro tests confirmed that three of the cytomegalovirus-associated TCR beta chains recognize cytomegalovirus antigens. A further reported finding was that TCR beta sequences accurately predicted the HLA-A and HLA-B alleles for most subjects in the first cohort. Most TCR sequences were observed very rarely across donors, whereas some public TCRs were present in many individuals. Roughly uniform sequencing depth across donors was assumed in presence/absence analyses, although this assumption may not hold. In a later analysis, most CMV-associated TCR beta chains were found to appear HLA-restricted, with HLA associations seemingly driven largely by CMV exposure. According to a later analysis, TCR association rates differed among HLA loci, with DRB1 alleles showing the most associated TCRs and HLA-C alleles showing the fewest. When HLA alleles, especially DR and DQ, strongly co-occurred, attributing TCR associations to individual alleles was difficult. Because some donors lacked HLA typing at each locus, the association tests relied only on the typed subset. In a later genetic analysis, a missense DCLRE1C variant was associated with V-gene and J-gene trimming of TCR beta chains, and the association was replicated in an independent cohort. The earlier analysis of nearly 600 of the donors excluded about 16 rarely observed V segments, including chromosome 9 orphons, because counts were too low. A later analysis found that HLA-associated TCR beta chains were more clonally expanded and had lower generation probabilities than equally common non-associated chains. The only immune exposure information available for the cohort was CMV serostatus. In a later analysis, several top co-occurrence clusters were reported to appear linked to parvovirus B19, influenza, CMV and Epstein-Barr virus. An earlier analysis of several hundred of the donors showed that most TCR beta V segments appeared in productive rearrangements either about 87% or about 30% of the time, which broadly matched IMGT annotations.

The cohort consisted of some 730 healthy bone marrow donors. At the time of sampling, all cohort members were nominally healthy, though unrecorded immune exposures were likely present. The donor was CMV seronegative and was included in the group of about 350 seronegative cohort members. Each donor provided a peripheral blood sample, and peripheral blood mononuclear cells were used for TCR beta sequencing. Genomic DNA was extracted from the blood cell samples with the Qiagen DNeasy Blood Extraction Kit. CDR1 is given as MNHEY and CDR2 as SVGAGI, both from the germline V gene. Counted from cysteine to phenylalanine, this CDR3 has 14 amino acids. Of all the DNA, just the CDR3 is kept, 42 bases in frame from base 1. V lost 6 bases and J lost 7 bases, and the count of bases not matched to a germline gene is 11. About this clone: Its antigen target is currently unknown. No much larger clonotype is one base removed from it; base qualities were not supplied.

The library was produced with the immunoSEQ multiplex PCR assay. A mixture of 60 forward primers for TCR Vbeta segments and 13 reverse primers for TCR Jbeta segments was used in the multiplex PCR. The CDR3 region of rearranged TCR beta genes was amplified from genomic DNA with a multiplex PCR assay. On the Illumina HiSeq System, the amplified TCR beta libraries were sequenced as 87-base-pair reads. Per the source publication's procedure: A later analysis tallied tens of millions of unique TCR beta chains across the 650 to 750 repertoires, and approximately 11 million of those chains were shared by two or more donors. Raw reads were error-corrected and collapsed into unique sequences by a nearest-neighbor algorithm in which closely related sequences were merged to remove PCR and sequencing errors. To assign V, D and J gene segments, CDR3 sequences were aligned to IMGT reference sequences. For a sequence to be retained, a match of at least six nucleotides was required to both a V gene segment and a J gene segment. Rearrangements were called productive when the CDR3 lacked stop codons and stayed in frame with V and J; all others were non-productive. CDR3 was defined according to IMGT convention as the region running from the second conserved V-encoded cysteine to the conserved J-encoded phenylalanine. Sequences without an unambiguous match to a single V gene segment were excluded from the earlier analysis of a few hundred of the donors. An earlier analysis of under 750 of the donors called V segments functional above 56.7% productive rearrangements and segregating when the between-donor standard deviation exceeded 5%. A statistical classification framework was built to diagnose cytomegalovirus status from the catalog of TCR beta chain sequences. In a later analysis, TCR nucleotide sequences were compared against IMGT/GENE-DB human TR gene sequences so that V and J genes could be assigned. A later analysis assigned CDR3 sequences and most-parsimonious VDJ recombination scenarios with the TCRdist pipeline. In a later analysis, each TCR beta chain was defined by its CDR3 amino acid sequence together with its V-gene family, and reads lacking a unique V-gene family were excluded. In a later analysis, 500 to 700 highly shared, low-generation-probability nucleotide sequences were removed to address suspected cross-contamination and a sequencing artifact. In a later analysis, a clonal expansion index was calculated for each public chain from normalized within-repertoire ranks of inferred template counts. Generation probabilities in a later analysis came from a VDJ recombination model fitted to out-of-frame rearrangements, and those results were checked against IGoR. In a later analysis, hypergeometric tests were used to score TCR-TCR, TCR-HLA and TCR-CMV co-occurrence, with a repertoire-size bias correction applied to TCR pairs. A later analysis estimated false discovery rates by permuting HLA or CMV assignments 20 times. In a later analysis, co-occurring TCRs were grouped using DBSCAN, with TCRdist sequence similarity added in when clustering inside HLA-allele-positive subsets. Repertoires with fewer than 30,000 or more than 120,000 public chains, plus five repertoires with anomalous nucleotide sharing, were excluded from co-occurrence clustering. The source is immuneACCESS, and TCRdb retained only in-frame sequences with V and J called. Part of the clones is not carried over; for the studies checked, unresolved V genes explain less than half of this, and the remainder is unexplained. The D gene and trimming were derived from the DNA, and the V and J assignments and clone size from that table. In all, the sample holds tens of thousands of clones, and 73% of those were seen once. In total, the top ten clones hold 5.4% of the sample.

The specimen was PBMCs. The sequence joins TRBV6-5 to TRBJ1-2; 7 central nucleotides agree with TRBD1. This receptor was taken from a man aged 45-65 years in good health and CMV-seronegative. The DNA sequence is TGTGCCAGCAGGCCAGACAGGGCCGTGAGTGGCTACACCTTC. The encoded protein is CASRPDRAVSGYTF.